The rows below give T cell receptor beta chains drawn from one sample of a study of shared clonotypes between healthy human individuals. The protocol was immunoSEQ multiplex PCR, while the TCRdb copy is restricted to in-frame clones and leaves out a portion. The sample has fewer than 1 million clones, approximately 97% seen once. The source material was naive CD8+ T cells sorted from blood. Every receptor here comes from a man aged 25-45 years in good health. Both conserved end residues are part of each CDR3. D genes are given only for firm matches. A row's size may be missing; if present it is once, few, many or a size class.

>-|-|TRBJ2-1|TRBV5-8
TGTGCCAGCAGCCTGGGGGATGGCACAGATGAGCAGTTCTTC
CASSLGDGTDEQFF
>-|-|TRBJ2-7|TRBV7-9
TGTGCCAGCAGCTTAGGGAAAGGGGTCGGTGGTCCCCACGAGCAGTACTTC
CASSLGKGVGGPHEQYF
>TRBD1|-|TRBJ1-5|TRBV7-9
TGTGCCAGCAGCTTAGTGGGGGACAGGGGGCGCGATCAGCCCCAGCATTTT
CASSLVGDRGRDQPQHF
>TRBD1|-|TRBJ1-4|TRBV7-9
TGTGCCAGCAGCCCTGGGACAGCTACAAATGAAAAACTGTTTTTT
CASSPGTATNEKLFF
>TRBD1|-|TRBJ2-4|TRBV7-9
TGTGCCAGCAGCTGGACAGGGGAGGTCAAAAACATTCAGTACTTC
CASSWTGEVKNIQYF
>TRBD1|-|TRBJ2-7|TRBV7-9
TGTGCCAGCAGCTCTTCCCCCTCTGGGACAGACTACGAGCAGTACTTC
CASSSSPSGTDYEQYF
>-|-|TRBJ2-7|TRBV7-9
TGTGCCAGCAGCTTGGGGTACGGCGGGATCCTCGAGCAGTACTTC
CASSLGYGGILEQYF
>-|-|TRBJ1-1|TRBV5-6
TGTGCCAGCAGACCGACTTATGCGAACACTGAAGCTTTCTTT
CASRPTYANTEAFF
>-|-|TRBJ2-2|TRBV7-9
TGTGCCAGCACCCCTAATGGGAACCCCGGGGAGCTGTTTTTT
CASTPNGNPGELFF
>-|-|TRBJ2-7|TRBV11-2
TGTGCCAGCAGCACAGGACAGCCCTACGAGCAGTACTTC
CASSTGQPYEQYF
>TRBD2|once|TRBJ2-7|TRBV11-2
TGTGCCAGCAGCCCGCGCACCGGGACTTTCGGGACTATCTACGAGCAGTACTTC
CASSPRTGTFGTIYEQYF
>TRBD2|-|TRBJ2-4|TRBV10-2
TGCGCCAGCAATACCGGGACTATGGACATTCAGTACTTC
CASNTGTMDIQYF
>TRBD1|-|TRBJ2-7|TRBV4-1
TGCGCCAGCAGCCAATTAACGGACAGGCTCCAGTACTTC
CASSQLTDRLQYF
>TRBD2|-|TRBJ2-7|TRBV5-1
TGCGCCAGCAGCTTGGGGTCAAGCGGGAGCTCCTACGAGCAGTACTTC
CASSLGSSGSSYEQYF
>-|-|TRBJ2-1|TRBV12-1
TGTGCCAGCAGCTCCGGCCCGGGGGGGGAACGGTACAATGAGCAGTTCTTC
CASSSGPGGERYNEQFF
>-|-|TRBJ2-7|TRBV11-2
TGTGCCAGCAGCTCCCTTGGCTACGAGCAGTACTTC
CASSSLGYEQYF
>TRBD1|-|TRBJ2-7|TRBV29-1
TGCAGCGCCCAGGACAGGGTGTCCTACGAGCAGTACTTC
CSAQDRVSYEQYF
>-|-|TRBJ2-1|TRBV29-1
TGCAGCGTTGAGGTAGTCGGGAATGAGCAGTTCTTC
CSVEVVGNEQFF
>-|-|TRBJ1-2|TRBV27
TGTGCCAGCAGTTCTCGAGGGTATGGCTACACCTTC
CASSSRGYGYTF
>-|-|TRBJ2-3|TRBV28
TGTGCCAGCAGTCTCGATACAGATACGCAGTATTTT
CASSLDTDTQYF
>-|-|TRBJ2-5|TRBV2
TGTGCCAGCAGTGAGGGAGGAGGGAAGGACTGGGAGACCCAGTACTTC
CASSEGGGKDWETQYF
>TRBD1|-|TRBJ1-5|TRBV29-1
TGCAGCGTTGCCTACGCCGCCGGGACAGGGGCCGGTCAGCCCCAGCATTTT
CSVAYAAGTGAGQPQHF
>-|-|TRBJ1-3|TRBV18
TGTGCCAGCTCACCACCCACCAACACCCTCTCTGGAAACACCATATATTTT
CASSPPTNTLSGNTIYF
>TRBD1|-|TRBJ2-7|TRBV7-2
TGTGCCAGCAGCTCCCGACAGGGGGCTGACCTCGAGCAGTACTTC
CASSSRQGADLEQYF
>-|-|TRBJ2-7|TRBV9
TGTGCCAGCAGCAGCAGGGGCTCCTCCTACGAGCAGTACTTC
CASSSRGSSYEQYF
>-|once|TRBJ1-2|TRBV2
TGTGCCAGCAGTGCCGGGGAGCGCTACACTACTATCGGATACACCTTC
CASSAGERYTTIGYTF
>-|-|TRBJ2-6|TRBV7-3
TGTGCCAGCAGCCCCGATTGGGGTGGGGCCAACGTCCTGACTTTC
CASSPDWGGANVLTF
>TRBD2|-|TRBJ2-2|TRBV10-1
TGCGCCAGCAGTGCCGGACACGGGAGGTCCGGGGAGCTGTTTTTT
CASSAGHGRSGELFF
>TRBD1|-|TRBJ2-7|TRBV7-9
TGTGCCAGCAGCTTCCCAAAGAACATGACAGGGAGCCACTCCTACGAGCAGTACTTC
CASSFPKNMTGSHSYEQYF
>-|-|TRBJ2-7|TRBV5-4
TGTGCCAGCAGCTTGGCCTCGGGGGTGGAGCAGTACTTC
CASSLASGVEQYF
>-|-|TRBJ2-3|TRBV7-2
TGTGCCAGCCAGGCTAGCAGTAGCACAGATACGCAGTATTTT
CASQASSSTDTQYF
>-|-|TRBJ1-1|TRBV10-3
TGTGCCATCAGTGAGGAACAGGGGAACACTGAAGCTTTCTTT
CAISEEQGNTEAFF
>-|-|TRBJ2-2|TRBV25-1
TGTGCCAGCATTTCCGGGGGCGCGGGCGGGGAGCTGTTTTTT
CASISGGAGGELFF
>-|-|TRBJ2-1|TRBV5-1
TGCGCCAGCAGCGGTACTAGCATCCACTCCTACAATGAGCAGTTCTTC
CASSGTSIHSYNEQFF
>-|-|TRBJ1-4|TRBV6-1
TGTGCCAGCATCGGGGTCGTTGGCGAAAAACTGTTTTTT
CASIGVVGEKLFF
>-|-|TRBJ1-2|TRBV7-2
TGTGCCAGCAGCCTCCGGTCCAGGACAGACACGTTTGGCTACACCTTC
CASSLRSRTDTFGYTF
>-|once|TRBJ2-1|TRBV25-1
TGTGCCAGCAGTGATTACAATGAGCAGTTCTTC
CASSDYNEQFF
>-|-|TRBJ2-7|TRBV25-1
TGTGCCAGCAGCCCCGGGGAGTCCTACGAGCAGTACTTC
CASSPGESYEQYF
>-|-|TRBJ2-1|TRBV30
TGTGCCATTTATTCGGGGACGCTCCTAGAGCAGTTCTTC
CAIYSGTLLEQFF
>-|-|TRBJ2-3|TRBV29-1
TGCAGCGTTGAGCGGAGCCTCACAGATACGCAGTATTTT
CSVERSLTDTQYF
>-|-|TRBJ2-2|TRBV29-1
TGCAGCGGACTTGGACTTTCCGCGAACACCGGGGAGCTGTTTTTT
CSGLGLSANTGELFF
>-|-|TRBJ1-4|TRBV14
TGTGCCAGCAGCCAAGATCTTGGGGCTATGACTAATGAAAAACTGTTTTTT
CASSQDLGAMTNEKLFF
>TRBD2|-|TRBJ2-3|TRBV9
TGTGCCAGCAGCGTCTGGGGACTAGCGGGAGGAACAGATACGCAGTATTTT
CASSVWGLAGGTDTQYF
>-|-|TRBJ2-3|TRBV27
TGTGCCAGCTCGAGAGGGCCGGATTTTTTGGCAGATACGCAGTATTTT
CASSRGPDFLADTQYF
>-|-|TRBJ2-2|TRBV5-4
TGTGCCAGCAGCTTTGTGGCCGGGGAGCTGTTTTTT
CASSFVAGELFF
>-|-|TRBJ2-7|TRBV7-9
TGTGCCAGCAGCCGAGGGAACGAGCAGTACTTC
CASSRGNEQYF
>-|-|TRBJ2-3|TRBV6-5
TGTGCCAGCAGGGACATCGGATATACGCAGTATTTT
CASRDIGYTQYF
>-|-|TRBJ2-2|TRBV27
TGTGCCAGCAGGAGGACTGGCACCGGGGAGCTGTTTTTT
CASRRTGTGELFF
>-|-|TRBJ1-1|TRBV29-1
TGCAGCGTTAGATCGGGCAGAAGATCGAACACTGAAGCTTTCTTT
CSVRSGRRSNTEAFF
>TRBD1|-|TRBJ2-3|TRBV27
TGTGCCAGCGCAGGGGGCTATGGAGATACGCAGTATTTT
CASAGGYGDTQYF
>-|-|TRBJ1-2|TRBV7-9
TGTGCCAGCCTTAGGTCGTCGGGAGGCGACTATGGCTACACCTTC
CASLRSSGGDYGYTF
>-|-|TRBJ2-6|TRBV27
TGTGCCAGCAGTTTGGGGGAGTCTGGGGCCAACGTCCTGACTTTC
CASSLGESGANVLTF